This record covers a single TCR beta chain. Antigen specificity is unknown. The data originate from a study of CD8 T cells in ankylosing spondylitis. Study results and limitations: Relatively rare in peripheral blood, disease-linked clones were also CD8+. Prior work had noted some motif variants in reactive arthritis blood and synovial fluid. A TCR beta motif of several highly homologous variants seemed to mark ankylosing spondylitis blood.

V was cut by 7 bases and J by 6 bases, with 16 bases left in between. The germline gives CDR1 SGHTA, CDR2 FQGNSA. This CDR3 is built from 14 residues. Quantitative 5'-RACE was performed with molecular barcodes, and it yielded the TCR beta libraries. In TCRdb, the 5' RACE reads were re-called with MiXCR into one record per CDR3 protein. The table has 400,000 to 450,000 distinct CDR3 sequences, approximately 17% seen once; the top ten hold approximately 1%. The receptor's source is a male donor with ankylosing spondylitis. The sequenced sample was blood, either unsorted or a sorted T cell fraction (not recorded which). The chain employs TRBV7-2 and TRBJ2-1, with D possibly TRBD1 on 6 matching bases. The chain's CDR3 is CASNNVRDTNEQFF. DNA for the CDR3: TGTGCCAGCAACAACGTCCGGGACACCAATGAGCAGTTCTTC.